One sample yielded the 22 T cell receptor beta chains listed below, sequenced in a study of control samples from healthy donors and cancer patients. The assay was immunoSEQ multiplex PCR, and TCRdb's table has in-frame clones only and misses some. The repertoire holds 150,000 to 200,000 clones, 91% seen once, with over 1.2% in the top ten. Specimen: blood. The receptors stem from a woman between 25 and 40 years old in good health.

The V gene is TRBV5-1, the J gene TRBJ1-4; TRBD1 might be the D (5 bases). Trimming took off 0 bases at V and 0 bases at J, with 6 bases between the two ends. Germline CDR1 reads SGHRS; CDR2 reads YFSETQ. CDR3 length equals 15 residues. CDR3 bases: TGCGCCAGCAGCTTGGGGGGCTCAACTAATGAAAAACTGTTTTTT. Amino acids: CASSLGGSTNEKLFF.

V gene TRBV18 combines with J gene TRBJ2-7, with 9 bases fitting TRBD1. Germline lookup yields CDR1 KGHSH and CDR2 LQKENI. Trimming at V came to 2 bases and at J to 7 bases, leaving 6 bases not matched to a gene. This CDR3 is 14 amino acids long. CDR3 sequence: CASSPVDRGGEQYF. CDR3 coding DNA: TGTGCCAGCTCACCAGTGGACAGGGGTGGGGAGCAGTACTTC.

The J gene is TRBJ1-1, the V gene TRBV6-5; possibly TRBD1 for D (6 bases). CDR1 is MNHEY and CDR2 is SVGAGI in the germline V gene. This CDR3 contains 14 residues. With 6 bases removed from V and 7 bases from J, the gap between germline ends came to 18 bases. CDR3 in DNA: TGTGCCAGCAGCGCCCACAGGGCATCGGGTGAAGCTTTCTTT. This encodes CASSAHRASGEAFF.

The gene calls are TRBV30 and TRBJ1-2; D is perhaps TRBD1 (5 bases). Trimming took off 0 bases at V and 6 bases at J, with 11 bases between the two ends. The V gene's germline CDR1 is GTSNPN and CDR2 SVGIG (reference sequence). The CDR3 spans 13 residues. The DNA for the CDR3 is TGTGCCTGGAGTGTACACGGGGGGAATGGCTACACCTTC. It is translated as CAWSVHGGNGYTF.

This clone appeared once. The gene calls are TRBV7-8 and TRBJ2-7, with TRBD2 matching over 7 bases. Trimming cost V 1 base and J 2 bases; bases outside gene matches: 8. The germline V gene has CDR1 SGHVS and CDR2 FQNEAQ. CDR3 length equals 16 residues. The CDR3 sequence: CASSLGASGSTYEQYF. The CDR3 bases are TGTGCCAGCAGCTTAGGGGCTAGCGGCTCAACCTACGAGCAGTACTTC.

V usage is TRBV3-1 (or the pseudogene TRBV3-2) and J usage is TRBJ2-1; 10 bases align to TRBD2. This CDR3 region has 17 residues. Unmatched junction bases numbered 6, after V lost 0 bases and J lost 4 bases. In germline, CDR1 is LGHDT, CDR2 YNNKEL (reference sequence). The CDR3 sequence: CASSQDSTSGLYNEQFF. CDR3 in DNA: TGTGCCAGCAGCCAAGACTCGACTAGCGGGCTATACAATGAGCAGTTCTTC.

The chain has TRBV4-1 and TRBJ1-5; 8 nucleotides match TRBD1. Trimming at V came to 3 bases and at J to 1 base, leaving 5 bases not matched to a gene. Per the germline V gene, CDR1 is MGHRA and CDR2 is YSYEKL. The CDR3 sequence is 16 residues long. The CDR3 DNA reads as TGCGCCAGCAGCCAGGGGGACAGGAGGAGCAATCAGCCCCAGCATTTT. Translation: CASSQGDRRSNQPQHF.

The V gene is TRBV28, the J gene TRBJ1-2; D might be TRBD1 (5 bases). This CDR3 has 12 residues. Trimming took off 5 bases at V and 4 bases at J, with 8 bases between the two ends. The germline CDR1 and CDR2 sequences are MDHEN and SYDVKM. CDR3 residues: CASSDSLYGYTF. CDR3 DNA sequence: TGTGCCAGCAGTGACAGCCTCTATGGCTACACCTTC.

This clone was observed a single time. The rearrangement uses TRBV2 and TRBJ1-4; D gene ambiguous. The CDR3 consists of 12 residues. Trimming pared 3 bases from V and 8 bases from J, leaving 7 bases between. The germline CDR1 and CDR2 sequences are SNHLY and FYNNEI. In nucleotides, the CDR3 is TGTGCCAGCAGTGACGGGAACGAAAAACTGTTTTTT. Encoded protein: CASSDGNEKLFF.

The chain recombines TRBV30 with TRBJ2-2; D unclear. The germline V gene encodes CDR1 GTSNPN and CDR2 SVGIG (reference sequence). This CDR3 spans 13 amino acids. Trimming removed 3 bases at V and 0 bases at J, with 5 bases between. CDR3: CAWRVSNTGELFF. In nucleotides, the CDR3 is TGTGCCTGGAGGGTGTCGAACACCGGGGAGCTGTTTTTT.

The chain links TRBV6-6 to TRBJ2-7; 10 positions agree with TRBD1. Trimming cost V 2 bases and J 2 bases; bases outside gene matches: 6. This CDR3 region has 16 residues. The germline gives CDR1 MNHNY, CDR2 SVGAGI (reference sequence). The CDR3 reads CASSYGTGTGAYEQYF. The CDR3 nucleotides read TGTGCCAGCAGTTACGGGACCGGGACAGGGGCCTACGAGCAGTACTTC.

The rearrangement uses TRBV5-5 and TRBJ2-3; D may match TRBD1 or TRBD2 (7 bases each). Germline CDR1 reads SGHKS; CDR2 reads YYEKEE (reference sequence). This CDR3 is built from 14 residues. Deletions cut 6 bases from V and 3 bases from J, with 14 bases between. CDR3: CASIDREGTDTQYF. In DNA, the CDR3 is TGTGCCAGCATCGACAGGGAGGGTACAGATACGCAGTATTTT.

The chain links TRBV7-9 to TRBJ2-2; D not resolved. The CDR3 length is 16 residues. Germline V gene data show CDR1 as SEHNR and CDR2 as FQNEAQ (reference sequence). Trimming removed 3 bases from V and 2 bases from J, with 13 bases in between. The CDR3 reads CASSFSRRLNTGELFF. The CDR3 DNA sequence: TGTGCCAGCAGCTTCTCGAGGCGCCTAAACACCGGGGAGCTGTTTTTT.

This chain links TRBV19 with TRBJ1-4; 7 nucleotides agree with TRBD1. The CDR3 has 15 amino acids. With V trimmed by 8 bases and J by 1 base, 7 bases remained unmatched. From germline, CDR1 is LNHDA and CDR2 SQIVND (reference sequence). The CDR3: CASGPRDRTNEKLFF. The CDR3 DNA reads TGTGCCAGTGGACCCCGGGACAGAACTAATGAAAAACTGTTTTTT.

V gene TRBV2 combines with J gene TRBJ1-2; D unresolved. CDR1 is SNHLY and CDR2 is FYNNEI in the germline V gene. The CDR3 is made up of 12 amino acids. V shed 3 bases and J shed 3 bases, with 5 bases lying between them. The CDR3 DNA reads TGTGCCAGCAGTGAGACGGACTATGGCTACACCTTC. It translates to CASSETDYGYTF.

The chain has TRBV19 and TRBJ2-1; 10 bases align to TRBD2. CDR1 is LNHDA, CDR2 SQIVND, per germline (reference sequence). This CDR3 region has 16 residues. V trimming: 0 bases; J trimming: 8 bases; junction bases outside the gene matches: 7. CDR3 loop: CASSIDSSGGADEQFF. The CDR3 coding sequence is TGTGCCAGTAGTATAGACTCGAGCGGGGGGGCGGATGAGCAGTTCTTC.

The chain employs TRBV7-2 and TRBJ1-4, with D perhaps TRBD1 (6 bases). This CDR3 region has 16 residues. Germline V gives CDR1 SGHTA, CDR2 FQGNSA. The V gene lost 5 bases and the J gene lost 8 bases, with 21 bases spanning the gap. CDR3 in amino acids: CASSPGWGRGREKLFF. In nucleotides, the CDR3 is TGTGCCAGCAGCCCCGGGTGGGGCAGGGGACGGGAAAAACTGTTTTTT.

J is TRBJ1-1 and V is TRBV4-1; a possible D gene is TRBD1 (6 bases). Germline V gene lookup returns CDR1 MGHRA and CDR2 YSYEKL. The CDR3 totals 17 residues. V lost 1 base and J lost 0, with 15 bases in between. CDR3 bases: TGCGCCAGCAGCCAAGGGGGTGGGGGGCGCATGAACACTGAAGCTTTCTTT. Its translation: CASSQGGGGRMNTEAFF.

The chain joins TRBV7-2 to TRBJ2-5; D might be TRBD1 (5 bases). Trimming cost V 0 bases and J 1 base, with 9 bases left between them. The CDR3 sequence is 15 residues long. Germline CDR1 SGHTA, CDR2 FQGNSA. This CDR3 is CASSLAAGIQETQYF. CDR3 in DNA: TGTGCCAGCAGCTTAGCGGCAGGGATCCAAGAGACCCAGTACTTC.

This clone was seen once. V gene TRBV6-5 combines with J gene TRBJ2-4, with a weak D call TRBD2 (5 bases). The V end was cut by 6 bases, the J end by 2 bases, with 11 bases between. Germline V gene data show CDR1 as MNHEY and CDR2 as SVGAGI. CDR3 length: 14 residues. The CDR3, as DNA: TGTGCCAGCAGGCGAAGGGAGTCCAAAAACATTCAGTACTTC. Residues: CASRRRESKNIQYF.

This sequence joins TRBV29-1 and TRBJ1-2, with 7 bases aligning to TRBD1. The V and J ends lost 6 bases and 4 bases, in that order; junction bases with no gene match: 8. CDR1 and CDR2 (germline): SQVTM, ANQGSEA. The CDR3 has 13 residues. The CDR3 is CSVKQGWAYGYTF. In nucleotides, the CDR3 is TGCAGCGTAAAACAGGGGTGGGCCTATGGCTACACCTTC.

CDR3 loop: CASSLQGQGEQFF. In nucleotides, the CDR3 is TGCGCCAGCAGCTTGCAGGGTCAGGGTGAGCAGTTCTTC. The chain recombines TRBV5-1 with TRBJ2-1; D possibly corresponds to TRBD1 (5 bases). Looked up from germline, CDR1 is SGHRS and CDR2 is YFSETQ. CDR3 size: 13 residues. The V gene lost 1 base and the J gene lost 9 bases, with 11 bases spanning the gap.